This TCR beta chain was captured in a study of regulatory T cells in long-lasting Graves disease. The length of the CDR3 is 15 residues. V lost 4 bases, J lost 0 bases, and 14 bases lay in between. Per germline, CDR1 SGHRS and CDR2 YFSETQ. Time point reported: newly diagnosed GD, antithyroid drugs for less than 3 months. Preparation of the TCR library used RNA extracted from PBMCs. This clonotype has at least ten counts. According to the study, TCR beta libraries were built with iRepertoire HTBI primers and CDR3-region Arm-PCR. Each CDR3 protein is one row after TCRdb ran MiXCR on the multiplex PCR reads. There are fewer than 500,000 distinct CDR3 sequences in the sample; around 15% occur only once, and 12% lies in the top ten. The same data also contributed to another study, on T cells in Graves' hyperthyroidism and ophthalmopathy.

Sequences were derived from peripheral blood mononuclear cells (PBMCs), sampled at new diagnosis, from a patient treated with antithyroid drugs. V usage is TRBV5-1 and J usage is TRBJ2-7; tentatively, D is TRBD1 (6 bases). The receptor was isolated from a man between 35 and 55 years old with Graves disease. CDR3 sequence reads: CASSPRWDTSYEQYF. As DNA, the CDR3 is TGCGCCAGCAGCCCTCGTTGGGACACCTCCTACGAGCAGTACTTC.